The 27 T cell receptor beta chains below come from one sample, sequenced in a study of radiotherapy plus CTLA-4 blockade in lung cancer. TCRdb's table, derived via immunoSEQ multiplex PCR, lists solely in-frame clones and lacks some. Of 130,000 or so clones in the sample, 80% to 90% were seen once. Sequences were derived from peripheral blood, sampled from a patient treated with radiotherapy plus ipilimumab. These receptor sequences come from a human donor with non-small cell lung cancer that progressed on radiotherapy plus ipilimumab.

The V gene is TRBV5-1, the J gene TRBJ2-7; no clear D gene. CDR3 size: 14 residues. Germline lookup yields CDR1 SGHRS and CDR2 YFSETQ. Trimming cost V 4 bases and J 3 bases, with 14 bases left between them. CDR3 in amino acids: CASSPPMKLYEQYF. CDR3 coding DNA: TGCGCCAGCAGCCCCCCTATGAAACTCTACGAGCAGTACTTC.

The gene calls are TRBV5-1 and TRBJ2-2; no firm D call. The CDR3 spans 12 residues. Germline CDR1 SGHRS, CDR2 YFSETQ. V lost 4 bases and J lost 7, with 8 bases in between. CDR3 DNA: TGCGCCAGCAGCGCCAATGTCGGGGAGCTGTTTTTT. This codes for CASSANVGELFF. Based on the CDR3 plus reference TRBV5-1 and TRBJ2-2, the full variable domain is KAGVTQTPRYLIKTRGQQVTLSCSPISGHRSVSWYQQTPGQGLQFLFEYFSETQRNKGNFPGRFSGRQFSNSRSEMNVSTLELGDSALYLCASSANVGELFFGEGSRLTVL.

The chain combines TRBV10-3 with TRBJ2-2; 13 bases are shared with TRBD2. V lost 6 bases to trimming and J lost 5 bases; unmatched junction nucleotides: 24. Germline lookup yields CDR1 ENHRY and CDR2 SYGVKD. The CDR3 runs to 22 residues. The DNA for the CDR3 is TGTGCCATCAGCCAGACAGACCTACTAGCGGGAGGGCCCTCTATCCTAACCGGGGAGCTGTTTTTT. Protein: CAISQTDLLAGGPSILTGELFF.

V is TRBV5-1 and J is TRBJ2-5; TRBD2 aligns across 14 bases. The CDR3 length is 15 residues. V trimming: 4 bases; J trimming: 4 bases; junction bases outside the gene matches: 3. CDR1 is SGHRS and CDR2 is YFSETQ in the germline V gene. The CDR3 reads CASSRLAGGAETQYF. CDR3 bases: TGCGCCAGCAGCCGACTAGCGGGAGGGGCAGAGACCCAGTACTTC.

The chain links TRBV19 to TRBJ2-1, with D maybe TRBD2 (5 bases). Trimming pared 7 bases from V and 4 bases from J, leaving 17 bases between. The CDR3 extends over 15 amino acids. The germline CDR1 and CDR2 sequences are LNHDA and SQIVND (reference sequence). The CDR3 spells CASNDQAVSYNEQFF. In DNA form, the CDR3 reads TGTGCCAGTAACGATCAAGCGGTGTCGTACAATGAGCAGTTCTTC. Looking up the rest from reference TRBV19 and TRBJ2-1 gives the full variable domain: DGGITQSPKYLFRKEGQNVTLSCEQNLNHDAMYWYRQDPGQGLRLIYYSQIVNDFQKGDIAEGYSVSREKKESFPLTVTSAQKNPTAFYLCASNDQAVSYNEQFFGPGTRLTVL.

The V call is TRBV5-1, the J call TRBJ1-1, with 8 positions matching TRBD1. The CDR3 spans 15 residues. With 2 bases clipped from V and 2 bases from J, the junction kept 5 bases outside the gene matches. Germline V gives CDR1 SGHRS, CDR2 YFSETQ. CDR3 sequence reads: CASSFSTGGNTEAFF. The CDR3, as DNA: TGCGCCAGCAGCTTTTCAACAGGGGGAAACACTGAAGCTTTCTTT.

The chain has TRBV5-1 and TRBJ2-1, with D possibly being TRBD2 (7 bases). The CDR3 runs 17 residues. Germline lookup yields CDR1 SGHRS and CDR2 YFSETQ. Trimming took off 7 bases at V and 0 bases at J, with 20 bases between the two ends. CDR3 residues: CASRMGRGPFSYNEQFF. CDR3 nucleotide sequence: TGCGCCAGCCGGATGGGGCGGGGGCCGTTCTCCTACAATGAGCAGTTCTTC.

The chain has TRBV5-4 and TRBJ2-2, with 11 nucleotides matching TRBD2. There are 18 residues in the CDR3. Germline V lookup: CDR1 SGHNT, CDR2 YYREEE (reference sequence). J gave up 2 bases and V 2 bases, and 8 bases lay outside the gene matches. The CDR3: CASSFWLAGGQNTGELFF. The CDR3 bases are TGTGCCAGCAGCTTTTGGCTAGCGGGAGGACAAAACACCGGGGAGCTGTTTTTT.

The rearrangement uses TRBV14 and TRBJ2-7; 8 bases are a match to TRBD1. Germline V gene sequence: CDR1 SGHDN, CDR2 FVKESK. V lost 1 base and J lost 2; bases outside the gene matches: 4. The CDR3 has 15 residues. CDR3 DNA sequence: TGTGCCAGCAGCCAAGTCAGGGGGCTACCCTACGAGCAGTACTTC. Translation: CASSQVRGLPYEQYF.

This chain links TRBV5-4 with TRBJ2-7, with D tentatively TRBD2 (6 bases). The CDR3 is 14 residues long. Germline V gives CDR1 SGHNT, CDR2 YYREEE (reference sequence). Trimming shortened V by 4 bases and J by 0 bases, and 11 bases separated the two germline ends. This CDR3 reads CASSASALSYEQYF. CDR3 DNA sequence: TGTGCCAGCAGCGCTAGCGCCCTCTCCTACGAGCAGTACTTC.

The chain is built from TRBV7-2 and TRBJ2-5; 14 bases fit TRBD2. Germline V CDR1 and CDR2: SGHTA, FQGNSA. The V gene end was trimmed by 2 bases and the J gene end by 2 bases; junction bases not matched to a gene: 1. CDR3 size: 16 residues. CDR3 amino acids: CASSLRLAGGQETQYF. Written as DNA, the CDR3 is TGTGCCAGCAGCTTACGACTAGCGGGAGGGCAAGAGACCCAGTACTTC. Full variable domain (rest looked up from reference TRBV7-2 and TRBJ2-5): GAGVSQSPSNKVTEKGKDVELRCDPISGHTALYWYRQSLGQGLEFLIYFQGNSAPDKSGLPSDRFSAERTGGSVSTLTIQRTQQEDSAVYLCASSLRLAGGQETQYFGPGTRLLVL.

The CDR3 DNA reads as TGCGCCAGCAGCCAAGATCCCACCCCCGGACGAGGGAGGCAGTTCTTC. Encoded protein: CASSQDPTPGRGRQFF. The chain links TRBV4-1 to TRBJ2-1, with TRBD2 as a possible D gene (5 bases). The CDR3 runs to 16 residues. Germline loops: CDR1 MGHRA, CDR2 YSYEKL. Trimming stripped 0 bases from V and 12 bases from J, with 21 bases between.

This chain links TRBV7-9 with TRBJ2-1, with D perhaps TRBD1 (5 bases). Trimming took off 5 bases at V and 4 bases at J, with 9 bases between the two ends. The CDR3 runs to 13 residues. Germline lookup yields CDR1 SEHNR and CDR2 FQNEAQ (reference sequence). The CDR3 loop reads CASSAREYNEQFF. As DNA, the CDR3 is TGTGCCAGCAGCGCCAGGGAATACAATGAGCAGTTCTTC.

The V gene is TRBV5-1, the J gene TRBJ1-4; D unresolved. CDR3 size: 12 residues. Looked up from germline, CDR1 is SGHRS and CDR2 is YFSETQ. The V end was cut by 4 bases, the J end by 12 bases, with 13 bases between. CDR3 sequence reads: CASSPAWGELFF. The CDR3 nucleotides read TGCGCCAGCAGCCCCGCGTGGGGTGAACTGTTTTTT.

The chain employs TRBV5-1 and TRBJ2-1; D is undetermined. This CDR3 contains 13 residues. V was shortened by 0 bases and J by 5 bases, with 6 bases between the two germline ends. Germline lookup yields CDR1 SGHRS and CDR2 YFSETQ. CDR3 DNA: TGCGCCAGCAGCTTGGGGCAAGACAATGAGCAGTTCTTC. This codes for CASSLGQDNEQFF. Based on the CDR3 plus reference TRBV5-1 and TRBJ2-1, the full variable domain is KAGVTQTPRYLIKTRGQQVTLSCSPISGHRSVSWYQQTPGQGLQFLFEYFSETQRNKGNFPGRFSGRQFSNSRSEMNVSTLELGDSALYLCASSLGQDNEQFFGPGTRLTVL.

The genes are TRBV11-2 and TRBJ2-1; 8 bases are a match to TRBD2. CDR3 length equals 14 residues. The ends lost 6 bases at V and 5 bases at J; junction bases unmatched: 6. The germline V gene has CDR1 SGHAT and CDR2 FQNNGV. Here the CDR3 DNA reads TGTGCCAGCAGACCTAGCGGGTCGAACAATGAGCAGTTCTTC. It translates to CASRPSGSNNEQFF.

The CDR3 DNA reads as TGTGCCAGCAGTGAAATCCAGAACTATGGCTACACCTTC. Residues: CASSEIQNYGYTF. The rearrangement links TRBV2 to TRBJ1-2; D is uncertain. Germline V gives CDR1 SNHLY, CDR2 FYNNEI. V shed 2 bases and J shed 2 bases, with 6 bases lying between them. CDR3 length equals 13 residues.

The genes are TRBV11-3 and TRBJ2-7; D unclear. V was trimmed by 1 base and J by 9 bases, leaving 13 bases between them. The CDR3 loop spans 13 amino acids. Germline V gives CDR1 SGHNT, CDR2 YENEEA. In DNA, the CDR3 is TGTGCCAGCAGCTTAGCCGGCGGAGTGGGGCAGTACTTC. Amino acid sequence: CASSLAGGVGQYF. Filled out from reference TRBV11-3 and TRBJ2-7, the complete variable domain reads EAGVVQSPRYKIIEKKQPVAFWCNPISGHNTLYWYLQNLGQGPELLIRYENEEAVDDSQLPKDRFSAERLKGVDSTLKIQPAELGDSAVYLCASSLAGGVGQYFGPGTRLTVT.

The rearrangement links TRBV2 to TRBJ1-2; no firm D call. The CDR3 extends over 12 amino acids. The germline gives CDR1 SNHLY, CDR2 FYNNEI. With 5 bases removed from V and 6 bases from J, the gap between germline ends came to 10 bases. CDR3 nucleotide sequence: TGTGCCAGCAGTCAACGACAAGATGGCTACACCTTC. Translating gives CASSQRQDGYTF.

The V gene is TRBV9, the J gene TRBJ2-5, with 8 nucleotides matching TRBD2. The CDR3 is made up of 16 amino acids. With 4 bases clipped from V and 2 bases from J, the junction kept 10 bases outside the gene matches. Looked up from germline, CDR1 is SGDLS and CDR2 is YYNGEE. CDR3 sequence reads: CASSSSRGRWQETQYF. The DNA for the CDR3 is TGTGCCAGCAGCTCCTCACGCGGGAGGTGGCAAGAGACCCAGTACTTC.

The V and J genes are TRBV11-1 and TRBJ2-7; the D is unclear. Germline lookup yields CDR1 SGHAT and CDR2 FQDESV (reference sequence). Trimming cost V 5 bases and J 2 bases, with 13 bases left between them. The CDR3 covers 14 residues. CDR3 residues: CASSTRPGPYEQYF. The CDR3 DNA follows: TGTGCCAGCAGCACCCGTCCGGGCCCCTACGAGCAGTACTTC.

The chain recombines TRBV9 with TRBJ2-7, with unresolved D. V lost 1 base and J lost 3, with 17 bases in between. Germline V lookup: CDR1 SGDLS, CDR2 YYNGEE. The CDR3 runs to 16 residues. The CDR3 coding sequence is TGTGCCAGCAGCGTATCGCCGTACAGCCCTGTCTACGAGCAGTACTTC. Translated, it gives CASSVSPYSPVYEQYF.

The chain combines TRBV15 with TRBJ2-3; 8 bases match TRBD2. Germline trimming cut 3 bases from V and 0 bases from J; bases unmatched to any gene: 2. This CDR3 is built from 15 residues. CDR1 LNHNV and CDR2 YYDKDF come from the germline V gene (reference sequence). The CDR3 loop is CATSRSGSSTDTQYF. DNA for the CDR3: TGTGCCACCAGCAGGAGCGGGAGTAGCACAGATACGCAGTATTTT. The complete variable domain, with remaining parts taken from reference TRBV15 and TRBJ2-3, reads DAMVIQNPRYQVTQFGKPVTLSCSQTLNHNVMYWYQQKSSQAPKLLFHYYDKDFNNEADTPDNFQSRRPNTSFCFLDIRSPGLGDTAMYLCATSRSGSSTDTQYFGPGTRLTVL.

The chain links TRBV6-6 to TRBJ2-7, with a weak D call TRBD2 (7 bases). Germline-derived CDR1 and CDR2 are MNHNY and SVGAGI (reference sequence). The CDR3 spans 15 residues. V was trimmed by 6 bases and J by 4 bases, leaving 19 bases between them. CDR3 loop: CASSSLGGGRYEQYF. The CDR3 region has the DNA TGTGCCAGCAGCTCCTTAGGGGGGGGGCGATACGAGCAGTACTTC.

This chain links TRBV6-6 with TRBJ2-1; a weak D match, TRBD1 (6 bases). The CDR3 loop spans 16 amino acids. Trimming pared 5 bases from V and 2 bases from J, leaving 16 bases between. The germline CDR1 and CDR2 sequences are MNHNY and SVGAGI (reference sequence). The CDR3 DNA follows: TGTGCCAGCAGTACCAGCAGGGGACGGACCTACAATGAGCAGTTCTTC. This encodes CASSTSRGRTYNEQFF.

The chain joins TRBV5-1 to TRBJ1-1; TRBD1 agrees at 7 bases. Germline V lookup: CDR1 SGHRS, CDR2 YFSETQ. This CDR3 has 14 amino acids. V gave up 1 base and J gave up 1 base; unmatched junction bases: 1. CDR3 loop: CASSLRGRNTEAFF. Written as DNA, the CDR3 is TGCGCCAGCAGCTTGAGGGGGCGGAACACTGAAGCTTTCTTT.

This sequence joins TRBV6-1 and TRBJ1-3; tentatively, D is TRBD1 (6 bases). The V gene lost 3 bases and the J gene lost 0 bases, with 15 bases spanning the gap. The CDR3 has 17 amino acids. The germline gives CDR1 MNHNS, CDR2 SASEGT. CDR3 coding DNA: TGTGCCAGCAGTGATCGGGACACGATTTCCTCTGGAAACACCATATATTTT. This gives the protein CASSDRDTISSGNTIYF.